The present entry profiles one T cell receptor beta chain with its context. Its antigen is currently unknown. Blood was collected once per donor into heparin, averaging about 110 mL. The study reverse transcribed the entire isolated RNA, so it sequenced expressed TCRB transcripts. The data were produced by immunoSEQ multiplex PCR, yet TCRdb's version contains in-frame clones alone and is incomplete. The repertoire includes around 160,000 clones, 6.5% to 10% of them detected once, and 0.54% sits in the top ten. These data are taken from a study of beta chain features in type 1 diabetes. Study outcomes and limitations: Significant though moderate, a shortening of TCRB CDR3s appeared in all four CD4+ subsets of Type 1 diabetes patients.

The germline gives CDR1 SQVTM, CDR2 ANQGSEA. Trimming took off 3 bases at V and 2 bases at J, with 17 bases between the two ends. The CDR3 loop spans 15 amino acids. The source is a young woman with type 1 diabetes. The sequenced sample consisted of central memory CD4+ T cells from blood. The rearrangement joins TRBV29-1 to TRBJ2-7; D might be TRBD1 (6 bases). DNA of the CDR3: TGCAGCGTTGAGGCTTTAGAGACAGGCGCCTACGAGCAGTACTTC. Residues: CSVEALETGAYEQYF.